The present entry profiles one T cell receptor (beta chain) with its context. The antigen remains undetermined. The CDR3 has 12 residues. CDR1 SEHNR and CDR2 FQNEAQ come from the germline V gene (reference sequence). The data were taken from a study of CD8 T cells in ankylosing spondylitis. General study points: Ankylosing spondylitis blood seemed to carry a telltale TCR beta motif made of eight highly homologous variants. Earlier studies detected some motif variants in reactive arthritis synovial fluid and blood. With a CD8+ phenotype, disease-linked clones were relatively rare in peripheral blood.

Libraries of TCR beta came from quantitative 5'-RACE with molecular barcodes. TCRdb processed the 5' RACE reads anew with MiXCR; each CDR3 protein has one entry. The table lists some 290,000 distinct CDR3 sequences, roughly 20% of them singletons. The chain has TRBV7-9 and TRBJ2-7; the D gene is possibly TRBD1 (5 bases). Sequencing was performed on blood, either unsorted or a sorted T cell fraction (not recorded which). The source of this sequence is a male donor with ankylosing spondylitis or in good health (not recorded which). CDR3 coding DNA: TGTGCCAGCAGCTTAGGGGCAGGGAAGAAGGACGTC. It specifies CASSLGAGKKDV.